The 15 T cell receptor beta chains below all came from one sample that was sequenced in a study of shared clonotypes between healthy human individuals. The table came from immunoSEQ multiplex PCR; TCRdb's copy has only in-frame clones and leaves some out. The sample includes some 240,000 clones, 65% to 70% of them seen just once. The sequenced sample consisted of memory CD4+ T cells sorted from blood. The subset: CD45RA-negative fraction. These receptors all stem from a man aged 25 to 40 in good health.

The rearrangement uses TRBV28 and TRBJ2-3, with 11 bases fitting TRBD2. The germline CDR1 and CDR2 sequences are MDHEN and SYDVKM. This CDR3 region has 15 residues. V was pared by 6 bases and J by 6 bases, with 8 bases of the junction left unmatched. The CDR3 is CASSSTSGGRDTQYF. The CDR3 coding sequence is TGTGCCAGCAGCTCAACTAGCGGGGGAAGGGATACGCAGTATTTT.

The chain recombines TRBV7-6 with TRBJ2-4; TRBD1 matches 9 bases. From germline, CDR1 is SGHVS and CDR2 FNYEAQ. The CDR3 spans 17 residues. Trimming removed 4 bases from V and 4 bases from J; junction bases left unmatched: 11. In DNA, the CDR3 is TGTGCCAGCAGCTGCCCCGCCTCCGGGACAGGGAAAAACATTCAGTACTTC. This codes for CASSCPASGTGKNIQYF.

A word on this clone: Other DNA sequences in this sample translate to the same CDR3. The chain has TRBV5-1 and TRBJ1-5, with unresolved D. Looked up from germline, CDR1 is SGHRS and CDR2 is YFSETQ. CDR3 length: 13 amino acids. The V end was cut by 0 bases, the J end by 5 bases, with 6 bases between. The CDR3 spells CASSLEVDQPQHF. The CDR3 region has the DNA TGCGCCAGCAGCTTGGAGGTCGATCAGCCCCAGCATTTT.

This sequence joins TRBV27 and TRBJ1-4, with 9 bases identical to TRBD1. The ends lost 1 base at V and 4 bases at J; junction bases unmatched: 7. CDR1 and CDR2 from the germline V gene are MNHEY and SMNVEV (reference sequence). CDR3 size: 17 residues. CDR3 coding DNA: TGTGCCAGCAGTTTATTCGGGACAGGGTACGGTAATGAAAAACTGTTTTTT. Translation: CASSLFGTGYGNEKLFF. The full variable domain, with the rest looked up from reference TRBV27 and TRBJ1-4, is EAQVTQNPRYLITVTGKKLTVTCSQNMNHEYMSWYRQDPGLGLRQIYYSMNVEVTDKGDVPEGYKVSRKEKRNFPLILESPSPNQTSLYFCASSLFGTGYGNEKLFFGSGTQLSVL.

Notes on this clone: The sample contains more than one DNA sequence encoding this CDR3. The genes are TRBV18 and TRBJ2-3; the D gene is possibly TRBD1 (5 bases). Germline assignment: CDR1 KGHSH and CDR2 LQKENI. V was clipped by 1 base and J by 2 bases, with 7 bases between them. This CDR3 has 14 amino acids. The CDR3 bases are TGTGCCAGCTCACCACTACAGGACACAGATACGCAGTATTTT. This gives the protein CASSPLQDTDTQYF.

J is TRBJ1-2 and V is TRBV9; the D is unclear. Looked up from germline, CDR1 is SGDLS and CDR2 is YYNGEE. The CDR3 is made up of 14 amino acids. The V and J ends lost 0 bases and 4 bases respectively, with 10 bases between them. This chain's CDR3 is CASSVGAQLYGYTF. The CDR3 nucleotides are TGTGCCAGCAGCGTAGGGGCGCAGCTCTATGGCTACACCTTC.

This sequence joins TRBV19 and TRBJ2-3; TRBD1 matches at 9 bases. Trimming cost V 7 bases and J 3 bases; bases outside gene matches: 5. The CDR3 covers 14 residues. Per the germline V gene, CDR1 is LNHDA and CDR2 is SQIVND (reference sequence). The CDR3 bases are TGTGCCAGTACGACAGGGGGAACGACAGATACGCAGTATTTT. This codes for CASTTGGTTDTQYF.

This chain connects TRBV25-1 to TRBJ2-1; unclear D gene. Trimming took 2 bases from V and 4 from J, leaving 15 bases between them. Looked up from germline, CDR1 is MGHDK and CDR2 is SYGVNS. The CDR3 contains 16 residues. CDR3 sequence: CASSENSRTVYNEQFF. The CDR3 DNA reads TGTGCCAGCAGTGAAAACTCCCGGACGGTATACAATGAGCAGTTCTTC.

The gene calls are TRBV7-3 and TRBJ2-1, with 10 bases matching TRBD2. J was trimmed by 15 bases and V by 1 base; bases with no gene match: 12. The CDR3 totals 15 residues. Germline V gene lookup returns CDR1 SGHTA and CDR2 FQGTGA. The CDR3 coding sequence is TGTGCCAGCAGCTTAAGTGGGACAGCTAGCGGGAGATTGTTCTTC. Protein product: CASSLSGTASGRLFF. Full variable domain (missing parts from reference TRBV7-3 and TRBJ2-1): GAGVSQTPSNKVTEKGKYVELRCDPISGHTALYWYRQSLGQGPEFLIYFQGTGAADDSGLPNDRFFAVRPEGSVSTLKIQRTERGDSAVYLCASSLSGTASGRLFFGPGTRLTVL.

The count of this clone is one. The chain carries TRBV6-5 and TRBJ1-2; a weak D match, TRBD1 (6 bases). From germline, CDR1 is MNHEY and CDR2 SVGAGI. The CDR3 is 16 amino acids. Trimming removed 0 bases at V and 1 base at J, with 12 bases between. The DNA of the CDR3 is TGTGCCAGCAGTTACTCCGGGGCAGGGGTTAACTATGGCTACACCTTC. Protein product: CASSYSGAGVNYGYTF.

The J gene is TRBJ2-3, the V gene TRBV11-1; 7 nucleotides match TRBD1. The CDR3 runs 12 residues. V trimming: 8 bases; J trimming: 3 bases; junction bases outside the gene matches: 2. Germline CDR1 SGHAT, CDR2 FQDESV (reference sequence). CDR3 nucleotide sequence: TGTGCCAGCGGGGACAGAACAGATACGCAGTATTTT. This gives the protein CASGDRTDTQYF.

The rearrangement links TRBV7-2 to TRBJ2-1; 10 nucleotides agree with TRBD2. V lost 5 bases and J lost 7; bases outside the gene matches: 8. From germline, CDR1 is SGHTA and CDR2 FQGNSA. The CDR3 is made up of 15 amino acids. The CDR3 bases are TGTGCCAGCAGCCCCATGCCGGGACTAGCGAATGAGCAGTTCTTC. Amino acids: CASSPMPGLANEQFF.

The chain couples TRBV21-1 to TRBJ2-7. TRBV21-1 is an annotated pseudogene. The CDR3 has 14 amino acids. The CDR3 DNA is TGTGCCAGCAGCAAAGTTTTCACGCTTGGCGAGCAGTACTTC. This sequence encodes CASSKVFTLGEQYF.

The chain has TRBV7-2 and TRBJ2-4; no clear D. Between the trimmed V and J ends, which lost 3 bases and 7 bases, there was a span of 16 bases. The CDR3 consists of 15 residues. Germline V gives CDR1 SGHTA, CDR2 FQGNSA. CDR3 region: CASSFSPSKRNIQYF. CDR3 coding DNA: TGTGCCAGCAGCTTTTCTCCCTCGAAGAGGAACATTCAGTACTTC. Using reference TRBV7-2 and TRBJ2-4 for the parts outside the CDR3, the full variable domain is GAGVSQSPSNKVTEKGKDVELRCDPISGHTALYWYRQSLGQGLEFLIYFQGNSAPDKSGLPSDRFSAERTGGSVSTLTIQRTQQEDSAVYLCASSFSPSKRNIQYFGAGTRLSVL.

A few counts support this clone. This rearrangement joins TRBV6-1 to TRBJ2-1; TRBD2 matches at 15 bases. The CDR3 consists of 17 residues. The V and J ends lost 4 bases and 1 base, in that order; junction bases with no gene match: 2. Per germline, CDR1 MNHNS and CDR2 SASEGT. The CDR3 DNA follows: TGTGCCAGCAGTGGGACTAGCGGGAGGGTTTCCTACAATGAGCAGTTCTTC. Amino acids: CASSGTSGRVSYNEQFF.